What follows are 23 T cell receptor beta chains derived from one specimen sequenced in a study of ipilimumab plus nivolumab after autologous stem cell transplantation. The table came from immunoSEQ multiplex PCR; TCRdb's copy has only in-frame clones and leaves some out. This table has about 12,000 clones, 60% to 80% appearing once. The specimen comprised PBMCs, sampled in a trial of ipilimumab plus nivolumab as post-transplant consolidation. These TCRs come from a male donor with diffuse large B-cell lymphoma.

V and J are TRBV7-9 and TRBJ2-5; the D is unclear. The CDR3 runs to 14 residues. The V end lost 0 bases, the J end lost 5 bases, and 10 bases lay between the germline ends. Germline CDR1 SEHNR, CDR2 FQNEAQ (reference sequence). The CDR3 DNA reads TGTGCCAGCAGCTTAGCTTCCGGGCTGGAGACCCAGTACTTC. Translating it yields CASSLASGLETQYF. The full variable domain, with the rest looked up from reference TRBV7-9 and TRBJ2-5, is DTGVSQNPRHKITKRGQNVTFRCDPISEHNRLYWYRQTLGQGPEFLTYFQNEAQLEKSRLLSDRFSAERPKGSFSTLEIQRTEQGDSAMYLCASSLASGLETQYFGPGTRLLVL.

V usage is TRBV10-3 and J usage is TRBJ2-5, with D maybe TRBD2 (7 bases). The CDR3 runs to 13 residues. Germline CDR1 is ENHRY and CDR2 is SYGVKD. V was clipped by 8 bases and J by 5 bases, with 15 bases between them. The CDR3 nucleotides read TGTGCCATCGGGGGGGCCACGCTCGAGACCCAGTACTTC. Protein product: CAIGGATLETQYF.

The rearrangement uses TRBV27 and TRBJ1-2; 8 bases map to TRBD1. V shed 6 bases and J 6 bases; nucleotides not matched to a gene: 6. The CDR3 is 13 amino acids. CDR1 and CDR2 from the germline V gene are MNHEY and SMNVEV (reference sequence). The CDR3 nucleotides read TGTGCCAGCAGACAATGGACAGGGAATGGCTACACCTTC. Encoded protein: CASRQWTGNGYTF.

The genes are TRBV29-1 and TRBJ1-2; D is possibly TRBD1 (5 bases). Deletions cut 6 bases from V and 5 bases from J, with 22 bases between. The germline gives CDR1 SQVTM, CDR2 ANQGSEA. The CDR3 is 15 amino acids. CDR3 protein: CSVDGLSGWPYGYTF. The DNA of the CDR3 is TGCAGCGTAGATGGACTTTCAGGGTGGCCTTATGGCTACACCTTC.

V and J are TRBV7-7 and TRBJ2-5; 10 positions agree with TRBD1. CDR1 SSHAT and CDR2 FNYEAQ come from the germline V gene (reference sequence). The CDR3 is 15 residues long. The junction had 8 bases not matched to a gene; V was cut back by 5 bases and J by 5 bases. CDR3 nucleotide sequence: TGTGCCAGCAGCACCAGGGACAGGGGCGGCGAGACCCAGTACTTC. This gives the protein CASSTRDRGGETQYF.

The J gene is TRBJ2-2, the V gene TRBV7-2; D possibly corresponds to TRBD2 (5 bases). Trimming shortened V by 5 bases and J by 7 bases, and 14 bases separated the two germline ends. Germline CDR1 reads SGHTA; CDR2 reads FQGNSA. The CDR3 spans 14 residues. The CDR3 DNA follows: TGTGCCAGCAGCCCAGCCGCGGGTAGCGGGGAGCTGTTTTTT. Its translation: CASSPAAGSGELFF.

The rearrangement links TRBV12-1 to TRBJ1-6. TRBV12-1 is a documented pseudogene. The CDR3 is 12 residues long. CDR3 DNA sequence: TGTGCCAGCATCCCCCCCCGGCTATCCCTCCACTTT. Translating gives CASIPPRLSLHF.

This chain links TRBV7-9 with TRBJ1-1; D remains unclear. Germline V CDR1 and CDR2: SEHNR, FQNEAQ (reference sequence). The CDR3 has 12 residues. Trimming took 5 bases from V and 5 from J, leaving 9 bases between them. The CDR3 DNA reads TGTGCCAGCAGCATTCTTGATACTGAAGCTTTCTTT. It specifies CASSILDTEAFF.

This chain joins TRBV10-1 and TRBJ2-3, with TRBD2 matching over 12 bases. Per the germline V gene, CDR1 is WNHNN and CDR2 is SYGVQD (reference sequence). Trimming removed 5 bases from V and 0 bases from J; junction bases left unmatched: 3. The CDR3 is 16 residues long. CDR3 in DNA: TGCGCCAGCAGTACCGGGACTAGCGGGAGCACAGATACGCAGTATTTT. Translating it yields CASSTGTSGSTDTQYF.

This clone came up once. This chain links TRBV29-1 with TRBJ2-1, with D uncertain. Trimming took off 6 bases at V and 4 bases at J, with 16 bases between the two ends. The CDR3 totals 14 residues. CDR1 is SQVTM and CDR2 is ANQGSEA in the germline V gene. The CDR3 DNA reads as TGCAGCGTCCTCCCTCCCTCCAAATACAATGAGCAGTTCTTC. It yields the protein CSVLPPSKYNEQFF.

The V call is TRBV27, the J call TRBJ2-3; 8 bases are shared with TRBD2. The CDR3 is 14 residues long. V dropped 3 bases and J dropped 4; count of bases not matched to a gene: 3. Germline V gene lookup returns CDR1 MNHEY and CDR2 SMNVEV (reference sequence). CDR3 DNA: TGTGCCAGCAGTTTTACTAGCGGTTCAGATACGCAGTATTTT. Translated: CASSFTSGSDTQYF.

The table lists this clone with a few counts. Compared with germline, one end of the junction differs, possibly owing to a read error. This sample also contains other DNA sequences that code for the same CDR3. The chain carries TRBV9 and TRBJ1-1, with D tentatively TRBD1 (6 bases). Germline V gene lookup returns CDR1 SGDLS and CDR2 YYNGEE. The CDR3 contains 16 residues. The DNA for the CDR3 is TGCCCCAGCAGCGTAGGGGGAAACGGGGGGAACACTGAAGCTTTCTTT. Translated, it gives CPSSVGGNGGNTEAFF. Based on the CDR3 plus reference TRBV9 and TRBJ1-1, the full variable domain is DSGVTQTPKHLITATGQRVTLRCSPRSGDLSVYWYQQSLDQGLQFLIQYYNGEERAKGNILERFSAQQFPDLHSELNLSSLELGDSALYFCPSSVGGNGGNTEAFFGQGTRLTVV.

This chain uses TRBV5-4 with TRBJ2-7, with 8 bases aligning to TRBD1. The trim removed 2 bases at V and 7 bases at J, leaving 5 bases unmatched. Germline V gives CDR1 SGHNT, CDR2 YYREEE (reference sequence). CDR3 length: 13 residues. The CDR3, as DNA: TGTGCCAGCAGCTTTCCAGGGGGCGGAGAGCAGTACTTC. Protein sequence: CASSFPGGGEQYF. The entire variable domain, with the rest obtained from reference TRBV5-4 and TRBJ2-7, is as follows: ETGVTQSPTHLIKTRGQQVTLRCSSQSGHNTVSWYQQALGQGPQFIFQYYREEENGRGNFPPRFSGLQFPNYSSELNVNALELDDSALYLCASSFPGGGEQYFGPGTRLTVT.

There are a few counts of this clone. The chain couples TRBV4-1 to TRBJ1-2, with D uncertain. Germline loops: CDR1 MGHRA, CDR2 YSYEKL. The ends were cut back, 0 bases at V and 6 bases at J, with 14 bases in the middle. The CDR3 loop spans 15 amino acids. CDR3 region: CASSQDSDLNHGYTF. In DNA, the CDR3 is TGCGCCAGCAGCCAAGACTCGGACCTAAACCATGGCTACACCTTC.

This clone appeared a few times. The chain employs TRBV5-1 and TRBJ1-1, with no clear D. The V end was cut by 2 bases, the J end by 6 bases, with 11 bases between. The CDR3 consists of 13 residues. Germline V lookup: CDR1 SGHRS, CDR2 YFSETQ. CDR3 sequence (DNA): TGCGCCAGCAGCTTCGTCGGCGGGGCTGAAGCTTTCTTT. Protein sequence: CASSFVGGAEAFF.

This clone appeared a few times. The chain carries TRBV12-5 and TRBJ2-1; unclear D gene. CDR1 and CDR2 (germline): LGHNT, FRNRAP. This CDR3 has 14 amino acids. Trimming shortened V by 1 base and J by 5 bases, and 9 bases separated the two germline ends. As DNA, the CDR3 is TGTGCTAGTGGTTTGGCCCGCAGTGACAATGAGCAGTTCTTC. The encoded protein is CASGLARSDNEQFF.

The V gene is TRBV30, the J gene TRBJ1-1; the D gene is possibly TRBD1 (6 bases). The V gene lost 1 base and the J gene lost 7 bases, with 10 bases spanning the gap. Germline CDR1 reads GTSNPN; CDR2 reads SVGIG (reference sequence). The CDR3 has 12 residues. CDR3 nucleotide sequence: TGTGCCTGGAGTGACTCAGGGGATGAAGCTTTCTTT. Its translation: CAWSDSGDEAFF.

Here the CDR3 DNA reads TGTGCCAGCACCGGAGGCCGGGTGCCGAACACTGAAGCTTTCTTT. This gives the protein CASTGGRVPNTEAFF. This chain joins TRBV6-1 and TRBJ1-1; no reliable D call. The CDR3 consists of 15 residues. Germline V gives CDR1 MNHNS, CDR2 SASEGT. V dropped 7 bases and J dropped 1 base, with 16 bases sitting between them.

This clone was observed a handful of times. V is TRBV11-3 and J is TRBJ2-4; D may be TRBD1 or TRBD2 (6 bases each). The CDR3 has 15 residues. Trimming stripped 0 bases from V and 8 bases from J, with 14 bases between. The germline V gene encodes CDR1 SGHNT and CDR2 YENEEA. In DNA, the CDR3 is TGTGCCAGCAGCTTAGATGTGGGGGGCAATGACATTCAGTACTTC. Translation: CASSLDVGGNDIQYF.

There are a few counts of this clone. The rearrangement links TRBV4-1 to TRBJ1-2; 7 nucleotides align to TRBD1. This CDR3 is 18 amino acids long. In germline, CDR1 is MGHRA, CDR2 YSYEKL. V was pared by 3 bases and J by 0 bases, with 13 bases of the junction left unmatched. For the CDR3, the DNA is TGCGCCAGCAGCCAGCACCCACAGGGGCACACCTCTAACTATGGCTACACCTTC. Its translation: CASSQHPQGHTSNYGYTF.

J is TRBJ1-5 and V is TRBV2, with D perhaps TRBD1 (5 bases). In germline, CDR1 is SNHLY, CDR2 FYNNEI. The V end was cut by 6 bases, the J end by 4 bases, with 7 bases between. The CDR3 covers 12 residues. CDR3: CASSGGNQPQHF. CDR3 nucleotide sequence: TGTGCCAGCAGCGGGGGGAATCAGCCCCAGCATTTT.

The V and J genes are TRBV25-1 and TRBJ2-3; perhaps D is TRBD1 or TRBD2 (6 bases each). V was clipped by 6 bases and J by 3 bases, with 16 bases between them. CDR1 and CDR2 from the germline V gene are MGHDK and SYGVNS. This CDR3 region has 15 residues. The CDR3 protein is CASRVRGARTDTQYF. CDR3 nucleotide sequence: TGTGCCAGCAGAGTTAGGGGGGCGCGGACAGATACGCAGTATTTT.

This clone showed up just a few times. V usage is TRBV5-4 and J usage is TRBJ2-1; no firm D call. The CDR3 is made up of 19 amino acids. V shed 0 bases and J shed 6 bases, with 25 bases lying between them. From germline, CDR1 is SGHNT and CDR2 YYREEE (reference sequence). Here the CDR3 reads CASSLGSPGQSPSVNEQFF. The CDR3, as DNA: TGTGCCAGCAGCTTGGGTTCTCCAGGTCAAAGCCCATCGGTCAATGAGCAGTTCTTC.